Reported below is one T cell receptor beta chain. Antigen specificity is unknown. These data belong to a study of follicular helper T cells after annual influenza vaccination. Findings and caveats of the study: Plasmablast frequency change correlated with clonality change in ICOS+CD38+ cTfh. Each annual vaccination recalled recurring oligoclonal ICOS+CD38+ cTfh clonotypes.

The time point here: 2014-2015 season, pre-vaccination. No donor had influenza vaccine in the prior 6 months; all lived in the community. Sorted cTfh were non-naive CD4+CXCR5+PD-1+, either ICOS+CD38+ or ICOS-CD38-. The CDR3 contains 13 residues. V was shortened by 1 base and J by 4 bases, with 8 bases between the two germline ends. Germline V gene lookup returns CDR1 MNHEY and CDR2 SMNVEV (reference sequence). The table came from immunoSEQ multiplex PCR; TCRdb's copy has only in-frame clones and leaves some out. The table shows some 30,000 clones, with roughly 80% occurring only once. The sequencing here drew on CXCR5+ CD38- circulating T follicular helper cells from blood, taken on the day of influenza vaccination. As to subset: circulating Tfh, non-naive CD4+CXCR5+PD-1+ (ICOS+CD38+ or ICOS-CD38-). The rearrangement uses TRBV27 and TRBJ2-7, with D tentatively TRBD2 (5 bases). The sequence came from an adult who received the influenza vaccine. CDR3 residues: CASSLYRGYEQYF. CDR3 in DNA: TGTGCCAGCAGTTTATACCGGGGATACGAGCAGTACTTC.